The 22 T cell receptor beta chains below were found in one sample sequenced in a study of shared clonotypes between healthy human individuals. Only in-frame clones appear in the TCRdb table, and some are missing; sequencing was by immunoSEQ multiplex PCR. This table holds approximately 2.1 million clones, 90% to 95% found once. Material for sequencing was naive CD4+ T cells from PBMCs. Sample subset: CD45RA+ positively selected. These receptors came from a man aged 18 to 35 in good health. Some clones in this sample may be carry-over from other donors' samples.

The chain recombines TRBV6-6 with TRBJ2-7; D possibly corresponds to TRBD1 (6 bases). Per the germline V gene, CDR1 is MNHNY and CDR2 is SVGAGI (reference sequence). The CDR3 runs to 14 residues. The CDR3 region is CIAARDRISYEQYF. CDR3 nucleotide sequence: TGTATCGCCGCCCGTGACAGGATATCCTACGAGCAGTACTTC.

The J gene is TRBJ2-5, the V gene TRBV5-6; D gene uncertain. The germline CDR1 and CDR2 sequences are SGHDT and YYEEEE. CDR3 length: 14 residues. V lost 0 bases and J lost 1, with 7 bases in between. CDR3 sequence (DNA): TGTGCCAGCAGCTTGGTGAAGGGCCAAGAGACCCAGTACTTC. It translates to CASSLVKGQETQYF.

J is TRBJ2-7 and V is TRBV7-2; 12 positions agree with TRBD2. The CDR3 is 15 residues long. Germline V gene lookup returns CDR1 SGHTA and CDR2 FQGNSA. V lost 5 bases and J lost 4; bases outside the gene matches: 6. The CDR3 DNA reads as TGTGCCAGCAGCCCGACCGGGACTAGCGGGTACGAGCAGTACTTC. It translates to CASSPTGTSGYEQYF.

The chain uses TRBV28 and TRBJ1-1; D remains unclear. The germline CDR1 and CDR2 sequences are MDHEN and SYDVKM. The V end was cut by 7 bases, the J end by 5 bases, with 17 bases between. This CDR3 has 14 residues. The CDR3 DNA is TGTGCCAGCACCCGACGGACCCGTGGAACTGAAGCTTTCTTT. Its translation: CASTRRTRGTEAFF. Full variable domain (outside the CDR3, taken from reference TRBV28 and TRBJ1-1): DVKVTQSSRYLVKRTGEKVFLECVQDMDHENMFWYRQDPGLGLRLIYFSYDVKMKEKGDIPEGYSVSREKKERFSLILESASTNQTSMYLCASTRRTRGTEAFFGQGTRLTVV.

Worth noting for this clone: Other nucleotide sequences from this sample produce the same CDR3. This chain uses TRBV7-3 with TRBJ2-3; unclear D gene. CDR1 SGHTA and CDR2 FQGTGA come from the germline V gene. V was shortened by 4 bases and J by 0 bases, with 5 bases between the two germline ends. The CDR3 sequence is 13 residues long. As DNA, the CDR3 is TGTGCCAGCAGCTCGGCTAGCACAGATACGCAGTATTTT. Translated, it gives CASSSASTDTQYF.

This chain links TRBV7-6 with TRBJ1-1, with D perhaps matching TRBD1 (5 bases). The CDR3 is made up of 16 amino acids. Germline V gene data show CDR1 as SGHVS and CDR2 as FNYEAQ. The V end was cut by 5 bases, the J end by 1 base, with 17 bases between. This CDR3 is CASSPGPGRANTEAFF. CDR3 coding DNA: TGTGCCAGCAGCCCGGGCCCAGGGCGAGCGAACACTGAAGCTTTCTTT.

This clone was detected once. The chain is built from TRBV5-1 and TRBJ2-1; D tentatively reads TRBD1 or TRBD2 (5 bases each). The CDR3 is 15 residues long. Trimming cost V 3 bases and J 4 bases, with 14 bases left between them. The germline gives CDR1 SGHRS, CDR2 YFSETQ. The CDR3 DNA follows: TGCGCCAGCAGCTACACCGGGACGTCGTACAATGAGCAGTTCTTC. Protein: CASSYTGTSYNEQFF.

CDR3 residues: CASSPPSGQGAGNTEAFF. The CDR3 nucleotides read TGTGCCAGCTCACCACCGTCGGGACAGGGGGCCGGGAACACTGAAGCTTTCTTT. The chain links TRBV18 to TRBJ1-1; 12 bases are a match to TRBD1. The CDR3 contains 18 residues. Germline V gene lookup returns CDR1 KGHSH and CDR2 LQKENI. The V and J ends lost 0 bases and 1 base, in that order; junction bases with no gene match: 6.

The chain has TRBV19 and TRBJ2-3, with 14 bases that match TRBD2. The CDR3 totals 16 residues. With 5 bases clipped from V and 6 bases from J, the junction kept 7 bases outside the gene matches. Germline V gene data show CDR1 as LNHDA and CDR2 as SQIVND (reference sequence). The CDR3 region is CASSSGTSGSRDTQYF. CDR3 bases: TGTGCCAGTAGTTCCGGGACTAGCGGGAGTCGTGATACGCAGTATTTT.

The genes are TRBV28 and TRBJ2-3; D gene unclear. Per the germline V gene, CDR1 is MDHEN and CDR2 is SYDVKM. The CDR3 length is 13 residues. Trimming removed 6 bases at V and 2 bases at J, with 9 bases between. The CDR3 is CASSDPPTDTQYF. DNA of the CDR3: TGTGCCAGCAGCGATCCCCCCACAGATACGCAGTATTTT.

The J gene is TRBJ1-1, the V gene TRBV2; D may be TRBD1 (6 bases). The V end was cut by 5 bases, the J end by 0 bases, with 10 bases between. The CDR3 consists of 14 residues. Germline V gives CDR1 SNHLY, CDR2 FYNNEI. CDR3 sequence (DNA): TGTGCCAGCAGTTCCGGACAGTTGAACACTGAAGCTTTCTTT. It encodes CASSSGQLNTEAFF.

The rearrangement uses TRBV28 and TRBJ1-5; 10 nucleotides agree with TRBD1. This CDR3 is built from 16 residues. The germline gives CDR1 MDHEN, CDR2 SYDVKM. J lost 3 bases, V lost 6 bases, and 8 bases had no gene match. CDR3 DNA sequence: TGTGCCAGCAGGAATTCCGGGACAGGGGACAATCAGCCCCAGCATTTT. Its protein is CASRNSGTGDNQPQHF.

The gene calls are TRBV7-3 and TRBJ2-3, with TRBD2 identical over 9 bases. The junction had 5 bases not matched to a gene; V was cut back by 2 bases and J by 2 bases. Germline V lookup: CDR1 SGHTA, CDR2 FQGTGA. The CDR3 runs 16 residues. The CDR3 region is CASSLSGGRATDTQYF. For the CDR3, the DNA is TGTGCCAGCAGCTTATCGGGCGGGAGGGCCACAGATACGCAGTATTTT. Complete variable domain (other parts from reference TRBV7-3 and TRBJ2-3): GAGVSQTPSNKVTEKGKYVELRCDPISGHTALYWYRQSLGQGPEFLIYFQGTGAADDSGLPNDRFFAVRPEGSVSTLKIQRTERGDSAVYLCASSLSGGRATDTQYFGPGTRLTVL.

The V and J genes are TRBV28 and TRBJ1-5, with 10 bases matching TRBD1. Germline V lookup: CDR1 MDHEN, CDR2 SYDVKM. The CDR3 covers 15 residues. V shed 6 bases and J 4 bases; nucleotides not matched to a gene: 6. The CDR3 sequence: CASSTGQGVNQPQHF. The CDR3 DNA reads TGTGCCAGCAGCACTGGACAGGGGGTTAATCAGCCCCAGCATTTT.

This chain links TRBV28 with TRBJ2-7; 9 bases map to TRBD2. V shed 6 bases and J 0 bases; nucleotides not matched to a gene: 15. Per the germline V gene, CDR1 is MDHEN and CDR2 is SYDVKM. CDR3 length: 18 amino acids. The CDR3 region is CASSSPGLAARYSYEQYF. DNA for the CDR3: TGTGCCAGCAGCTCACCGGGACTAGCCGCCAGATACTCCTACGAGCAGTACTTC.

The rearrangement uses TRBV19 and TRBJ2-5; 8 bases fit TRBD1. Germline V gives CDR1 LNHDA, CDR2 SQIVND (reference sequence). The junction had 7 bases not matched to a gene; V was cut back by 5 bases and J by 2 bases. The CDR3 loop spans 15 amino acids. The CDR3: CASSHPRQGQETQYF. CDR3 DNA: TGTGCCAGTAGTCATCCTCGACAGGGGCAAGAGACCCAGTACTTC.

The J gene is TRBJ2-3, the V gene TRBV4-1; 8 bases agree with TRBD1. CDR3 length: 16 amino acids. J gave up 7 bases and V 0 bases, and 9 bases lay outside the gene matches. The germline CDR1 and CDR2 sequences are MGHRA and YSYEKL. In DNA form, the CDR3 reads TGCGCCAGCAGCCAAGATCGGAGGACAGGGTGGAATACGCAGTATTTT. Its translation: CASSQDRRTGWNTQYF.

CDR3 in DNA: TGTGCCAGCAGCCCAGACCCTGGGGGCTACACCTTC. This codes for CASSPDPGGYTF. The chain uses TRBV2 and TRBJ1-2; D ambiguous. The V gene lost 6 bases and the J gene lost 8 bases, with 13 bases spanning the gap. This CDR3 region has 12 residues. The germline V gene has CDR1 SNHLY and CDR2 FYNNEI.

The chain uses TRBV5-1 and TRBJ2-3; 7 nucleotides align to TRBD1. The CDR3 totals 15 residues. Germline-derived CDR1 and CDR2 are SGHRS and YFSETQ. Unmatched junction bases numbered 7, after V lost 4 bases and J lost 2 bases. The CDR3 bases are TGCGCCAGCAGCGATCCGGGACAGCACACAGATACGCAGTATTTT. Its protein product is CASSDPGQHTDTQYF.

The chain employs TRBV6-5 and TRBJ2-1, with 11 nucleotides matching TRBD2. This CDR3 has 15 residues. The trim removed 4 bases at V and 7 bases at J, leaving 6 bases unmatched. CDR1 is MNHEY and CDR2 is SVGAGI in the germline V gene. DNA of the CDR3: TGTGCCAGCAGTTCACTAGCGGGGGCCTGGAATGAGCAGTTCTTC. Protein product: CASSSLAGAWNEQFF.

The chain employs TRBV27 and TRBJ2-1; 15 bases match TRBD2. The CDR3 covers 16 residues. Losses at the gene ends were 2 bases for V and 9 bases for J; bases not matched to a gene: 5. Germline V gene lookup returns CDR1 MNHEY and CDR2 SMNVEV (reference sequence). The CDR3 loop is CASSLGLAGGPGEQFF. CDR3 in DNA: TGTGCCAGCAGTTTAGGACTAGCGGGAGGGCCCGGTGAGCAGTTCTTC.

This clone has a single count. The genes are TRBV28 and TRBJ1-5, with D possibly matching TRBD1 (5 bases). Germline V gene data show CDR1 as MDHEN and CDR2 as SYDVKM. This CDR3 contains 12 residues. V was clipped by 6 bases and J by 5 bases, with 8 bases between them. For the CDR3, the DNA is TGTGCCAGCAGAGTCAGGGATCAGCCCCAGCATTTT. Translation gives CASRVRDQPQHF.